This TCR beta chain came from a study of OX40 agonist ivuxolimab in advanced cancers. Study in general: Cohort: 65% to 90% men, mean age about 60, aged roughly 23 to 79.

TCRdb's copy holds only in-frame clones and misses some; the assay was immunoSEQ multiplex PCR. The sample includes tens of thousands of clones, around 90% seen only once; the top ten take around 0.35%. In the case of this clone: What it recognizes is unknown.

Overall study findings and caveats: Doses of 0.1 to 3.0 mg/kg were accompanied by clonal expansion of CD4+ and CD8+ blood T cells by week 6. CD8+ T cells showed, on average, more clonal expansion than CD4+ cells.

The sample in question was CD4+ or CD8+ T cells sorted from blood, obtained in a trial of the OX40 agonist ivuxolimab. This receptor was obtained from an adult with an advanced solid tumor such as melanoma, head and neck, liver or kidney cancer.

As DNA, the CDR3 is TGTGCCAGCAGCCTTTTTTCAGGGGAAACTGAAGCTTTCTTT. As protein: CASSLFSGETEAFF. The V gene is TRBV6-4, the J gene TRBJ1-1; perhaps TRBD1 as D (6 bases). V lost 6 bases to trimming and J lost 5 bases, with 16 bases between them. The V gene's germline CDR1 is MRHNA and CDR2 SNTAGT. CDR3 length: 14 amino acids.